These 25 T cell receptor beta chains originate from one sample sequenced in a study of neurological immune-mediated disorders. Documented time point: longitudinal time-point 2. Using its own MiXCR run on the 5' RACE reads, TCRdb lists one record per CDR3 protein. This repertoire shows more than 30,000 distinct CDR3 sequences, about 13% found once; its top ten account for around 2.3%. The sequencing input was PBMCs. Receptors originate from a woman aged 40 to 55 in good health.

This clonotype was seen ten or more times. The V and J genes are TRBV7-8 and TRBJ2-7, with 12 bases aligning to TRBD1. Germline V gene sequence: CDR1 SGHVS, CDR2 FQNEAQ. This CDR3 comprises 18 residues. V shed 3 bases, J shed 6 bases, and the junction held 15 bases outside the gene matches. The CDR3 protein is CASSLSDPGTGGFGEQYF. CDR3 sequence (DNA): TGTGCCAGCAGCTTGAGCGACCCCGGGACAGGGGGCTTCGGCGAGCAGTACTTC.

This clonotype was counted ten times or more. This rearrangement joins TRBV20-1 to TRBJ2-7, with 9 bases matching TRBD2. The germline V gene has CDR1 DFQATT and CDR2 SNEGSKA (reference sequence). The CDR3 has 12 amino acids. The CDR3 DNA reads TGCAGCGCGTTAGCGGGAGCCTACGAGCAGTACTTC. Protein: CSALAGAYEQYF.

This clonotype was observed at least ten times. The genes are TRBV5-1 and TRBJ2-2, with 11 positions matching TRBD2. Germline values: CDR1 SGHRS, CDR2 YFSETQ. This CDR3 comprises 16 residues. V shed 4 bases, J shed 4 bases, and the junction held 6 bases outside the gene matches. CDR3 loop: CASSQALAGGTGELFF. In nucleotides, the CDR3 is TGCGCCAGCAGCCAGGCCCTAGCGGGAGGCACCGGGGAGCTGTTTTTT.

This clonotype was found many times. V is TRBV29-1 and J is TRBJ2-5; D unresolved. This CDR3 region has 12 residues. The V gene lost 7 bases and the J gene lost 5 bases, with 14 bases spanning the gap. The germline CDR1 and CDR2 sequences are SQVTM and ANQGSEA. In DNA, the CDR3 is TGCAGCGCCTCAGTTCTGACGGAGACCCAGTACTTC. It codes for CSASVLTETQYF.

This clonotype has at least ten counts. The rearrangement links TRBV7-8 to TRBJ2-1; D unclear. V dropped 5 bases and J dropped 0 bases, with 8 bases sitting between them. This CDR3 is built from 14 residues. Germline CDR1 is SGHVS and CDR2 is FQNEAQ. The CDR3 coding sequence is TGTGCCAGCAGCGGTGGTCGCTCCTACAATGAGCAGTTCTTC. Its protein is CASSGGRSYNEQFF.

The chain links TRBV6-2 or TRBV6-3 to TRBJ1-2, with D possibly TRBD1 on 5 matching bases. The germline V and J ends were trimmed by 0 bases and 0 bases, with 17 bases remaining between them. The CDR3 extends over 18 amino acids. Germline values: CDR1 MNHEY, CDR2 SVGEGT. CDR3 nucleotides: TGTGCCAGCAGTTACTCCCCGGGGGAGTCACCCGCTAACTATGGCTACACCTTC. This translates into CASSYSPGESPANYGYTF.

In this sample, this clonotype turned up many times. V is TRBV20-1 and J is TRBJ2-1; 8 positions match TRBD2. This CDR3 is built from 15 residues. The junction had 9 bases not matched to a gene; V was cut back by 0 bases and J by 8 bases. Germline-derived CDR1 and CDR2 are DFQATT and SNEGSKA (reference sequence). Here the CDR3 DNA reads TGCAGTGCTAGAGATGGAGGAGCGGGAGTGGATGAGCAGTTCTTC. Translation gives CSARDGGAGVDEQFF.

The chain combines TRBV30 with TRBJ1-1; 8 positions match TRBD1. The CDR3 extends over 13 amino acids. The V gene end was trimmed by 6 bases and the J gene end by 1 base; junction bases not matched to a gene: 4. CDR1 GTSNPN and CDR2 SVGIG come from the germline V gene (reference sequence). CDR3 amino acids: CACNGQGNTEAFF. The CDR3, as DNA: TGTGCCTGTAATGGACAGGGGAACACTGAAGCTTTCTTT.

This clonotype has just a few counts. V usage is TRBV3-1 and J usage is TRBJ2-2, with D possibly being TRBD1 (5 bases). Between the trimmed V and J ends, which lost 9 bases and 1 base, there was a span of 9 bases. CDR1 is LGHDT, CDR2 YNNKEL, per germline (reference sequence). The CDR3 has 13 residues. The CDR3 coding sequence is TGTGCCAGTCTACAGGTGAACACCGGGGAGCTGTTTTTT. This gives the protein CASLQVNTGELFF. Based on the CDR3 plus reference TRBV3-1 and TRBJ2-2, the full variable domain is DTAVSQTPKYLVTQMGNDKSIKCEQNLGHDTMYWYKQDSKKFLKIMFSYNNKELIINETVPNRFSPKSPDKAHLNLHINSLELGDSAVYFCASLQVNTGELFFGEGSRLTVL.

This clonotype was found many times. This rearrangement joins TRBV7-8 to TRBJ2-3, with TRBD1 matching over 8 bases. The V segment lost 6 bases and the J segment 3 bases; nucleotides outside the gene matches: 8. The germline CDR1 and CDR2 sequences are SGHVS and FQNEAQ. There are 15 residues in the CDR3. CDR3 in DNA: TGTGCCAGCAGTCACGGCAGGGGGCTTACAGATACGCAGTATTTT. Protein sequence: CASSHGRGLTDTQYF.

This clonotype was found many times. The chain uses TRBV10-3 and TRBJ1-5; TRBD1 matches at 7 bases. Unmatched junction bases numbered 7, after V lost 8 bases and J lost 3 bases. Germline CDR1 is ENHRY and CDR2 is SYGVKD. This CDR3 contains 14 residues. The CDR3 DNA is TGTGCCATCGGGGGGACAGCCAACAATCAGCCCCAGCATTTT. As protein: CAIGGTANNQPQHF.

In regard to this clonotype: Germline is not matched at one junction end, which may reflect a read error. The V call is TRBV5-1, the J call TRBJ1-2; D is ambiguous. In germline, CDR1 is SGHRS, CDR2 YFSETQ. The CDR3 spans 12 residues. The CDR3 reads CSSNEGGYGYTF. CDR3 bases: TGCTCCAGCAACGAGGGCGGCTATGGCTACACCTTC.

This clonotype occurred many times. The CDR3 sequence: CASRVGDSSPLHF. CDR3 bases: TGTGCCAGCAGAGTGGGGGATAGCTCACCCCTCCACTTT. The chain combines TRBV12-3 or TRBV12-4 with TRBJ1-6, with TRBD1 as a possible D gene (5 bases). The V end lost 6 bases, the J end lost 10 bases, and 13 bases lay between the germline ends. The CDR3 is made up of 13 amino acids.

This clonotype was recorded at least ten times. The chain employs TRBV20-1 and TRBJ2-7; D possibly uses TRBD1 or TRBD2 (5 bases each). This CDR3 has 14 residues. The V gene lost 0 bases and the J gene lost 6 bases, with 15 bases spanning the gap. CDR1 is DFQATT and CDR2 is SNEGSKA in the germline V gene (reference sequence). CDR3 amino acids: CSARDPGTFFEQYF. The CDR3 nucleotides are TGCAGTGCTAGAGATCCTGGGACCTTCTTCGAGCAGTACTTC.

In this sample, this clonotype turned up many times. J is TRBJ2-6 and V is TRBV11-1; D not resolved. V shed 3 bases and J shed 5 bases, with 8 bases lying between them. Germline-derived CDR1 and CDR2 are SGHAT and FQDESV (reference sequence). The CDR3 contains 14 residues. DNA for the CDR3: TGTGCCAGCAGCTTTGGGAATCGGGCCAACGTCCTGACTTTC. This gives the protein CASSFGNRANVLTF.

The chain has TRBV6-2 or TRBV6-3 and TRBJ2-1, with 12 bases lining up with TRBD2. Per germline, CDR1 MNHEY and CDR2 SVGEGT. V shed 2 bases and J 5 bases; nucleotides not matched to a gene: 4. The CDR3 contains 16 residues. CDR3 in amino acids: CASSYPASGRDNEQFF. CDR3 sequence (DNA): TGTGCCAGCAGTTACCCGGCTAGCGGGAGGGACAATGAGCAGTTCTTC.

This clonotype was recorded at least ten times. The chain couples TRBV20-1 to TRBJ2-7, with D unclear. Germline V gene sequence: CDR1 DFQATT, CDR2 SNEGSKA (reference sequence). The length of the CDR3 is 13 residues. V was shortened by 0 bases and J by 2 bases, with 8 bases between the two germline ends. This CDR3 is CSARDPYAYEQYF. The CDR3 DNA reads TGCAGTGCTAGAGATCCTTATGCCTACGAGCAGTACTTC.

CDR3 in amino acids: CASSLLGPELAGDVNEQFF. In nucleotides, the CDR3 is TGTGCCAGCAGTTTATTAGGCCCGGAGCTAGCGGGAGATGTAAATGAGCAGTTCTTC. This chain joins TRBV27 and TRBJ2-1, with 10 positions matching TRBD2. The CDR3 length is 19 residues. Germline V CDR1 and CDR2: MNHEY, SMNVEV (reference sequence). The V segment lost 1 base and the J segment 7 bases; nucleotides outside the gene matches: 16.

The chain recombines TRBV5-6 with TRBJ2-3; D gene unclear. This CDR3 has 11 amino acids. The germline gives CDR1 SGHDT, CDR2 YYEEEE. V was trimmed by 6 bases and J by 12 bases, leaving 14 bases between them. As DNA, the CDR3 is TGTGCCAGCAACTTTAGGTGGAGTCAGTATTTT. Its protein is CASNFRWSQYF.

In its sample, this clonotype was seen many times. The V call is TRBV5-1, the J call TRBJ2-5, with 9 positions matching TRBD1. The V and J ends lost 5 bases and 4 bases, in that order; junction bases with no gene match: 9. Germline V gene data show CDR1 as SGHRS and CDR2 as YFSETQ. The CDR3 is 15 amino acids. As DNA, the CDR3 is TGCGCCAGCAGTACGGACAGGGGCTTCGGAGAGACCCAGTACTTC. Encoded protein: CASSTDRGFGETQYF.

There are many counts of this clonotype. This chain joins TRBV20-1 and TRBJ2-5; the D call may be TRBD1 or TRBD2 (5 bases each). V gave up 2 bases and J gave up 9 bases, with 25 bases separating them. CDR3 length: 16 amino acids. CDR1 DFQATT and CDR2 SNEGSKA come from the germline V gene (reference sequence). The CDR3 bases are TGCAGTGCTAGAAAATACTCCGGGACCGCCATAGTAGCCCAGTACTTC. It encodes CSARKYSGTAIVAQYF.

V gene TRBV5-1 combines with J gene TRBJ2-1; D ambiguous. The length of the CDR3 is 14 residues. Trimming stripped 0 bases from V and 3 bases from J, with 7 bases between. CDR1 SGHRS and CDR2 YFSETQ come from the germline V gene. CDR3 residues: CASSLEPNYNEQFF. CDR3 coding DNA: TGCGCCAGCAGCTTGGAACCTAACTACAATGAGCAGTTCTTC.

This clonotype was detected many times. The gene calls are TRBV7-3 and TRBJ1-1, with D tentatively TRBD1 (5 bases). The CDR3 contains 19 residues. Germline values: CDR1 SGHTA, CDR2 FQGTGA. V dropped 4 bases and J dropped 3 bases, with 27 bases sitting between them. CDR3 protein: CASSSYQPRTVTGHTEAFF. The CDR3 region has the DNA TGTGCCAGCAGCTCCTACCAACCCCGGACGGTAACGGGGCACACTGAAGCTTTCTTT.

The rearrangement joins TRBV30 to TRBJ2-2; possibly TRBD2 for D (5 bases). Germline-derived CDR1 and CDR2 are GTSNPN and SVGIG (reference sequence). The CDR3 extends over 15 amino acids. Trimming took 0 bases from V and 6 from J, leaving 14 bases between them. CDR3 sequence (DNA): TGTGCCTGGAGTGTACAGCGGACTCCCCCCGGGGAGCTGTTTTTT. Translating gives CAWSVQRTPPGELFF. Combining the CDR3 with reference TRBV30 and TRBJ2-2 gives the whole variable domain SQTIHQWPATLVQPVGSPLSLECTVEGTSNPNLYWYRQAAGRGLQLLFYSVGIGQISSEVPQNLSASRPQDRQFILSSKKLLLSDSGFYLCAWSVQRTPPGELFFGEGSRLTVL.

The chain has TRBV19 and TRBJ1-5; D might be TRBD1 (6 bases). Trimming stripped 9 bases from V and 7 bases from J, with 22 bases between. Germline V gene lookup returns CDR1 LNHDA and CDR2 SQIVND (reference sequence). The CDR3 loop spans 15 amino acids. The CDR3 loop is CASRLGGGGRQPQHF. The DNA for the CDR3 is TGTGCCAGCCGCTTAGGGGGGGGTGGGCGGCAGCCCCAGCATTTT.